The text below deals with one T cell receptor beta chain. This CDR3 has 15 residues. V lost 3 bases to trimming and J lost 3 bases; unmatched junction nucleotides: 7. From germline, CDR1 is SGHRS and CDR2 YFSETQ. Sequencing used immunoSEQ multiplex PCR; TCRdb keeps in-frame clones, though not all of them. The sample consists of about 380,000 clones, 87% of them appearing once. Cohort 3 donors were reported recovered after two negative PCRs, clearance, or symptom resolution. These data are taken from a study of blood T cell repertoires in COVID-19. The material sequenced was PBMCs or T cells enriched from blood (not recorded which). The sequence came from a man aged 25-45 years who had recovered from COVID-19. The rearrangement joins TRBV5-1 to TRBJ2-7, with 9 bases that match TRBD2. The CDR3 coding sequence is TGCGCCAGCAGCTCATCCAGCGGGGGGTTCTACGAGCAGTACTTC. Its translation: CASSSSSGGFYEQYF.